Sequencing of this T cell receptor (beta chain) was carried out in a study of B cell selection in AIRE deficiency. Libraries were prepared by immunoSEQ multiplex PCR; TCRdb keeps only in-frame clonotypes and omits some of them. The sample includes roughly 25,000 clones, roughly 96% of them seen just once. Comment on this clone: Its target is unknown.

Conventional CD4 T cells were sorted as CD4+CD127+ cells. Study conclusions and caveats: Only TCRbeta was sequenced; around 38% of shared healthy Treg sequences appeared in Tconv. Of 3657 shared Treg TCRbeta sequences, roughly 34% were healthy-donor-only and over 8% patient-only.

The ends were cut back, 5 bases at V and 1 base at J, with 9 bases in the middle. CDR1 is GTSNPN, CDR2 SVGIG, per germline (reference sequence). This CDR3 region has 13 residues. This clonotype originated in a human donor with AIRE deficiency. Input material: conventional CD4+ T cells sorted from PBMCs. The rearrangement links TRBV30 to TRBJ1-5; TRBD1 is a possible D gene (5 bases). This CDR3 is CAWGAGSNQPQHF. The CDR3 DNA sequence: TGTGCCTGGGGGGCGGGAAGCAATCAGCCCCAGCATTTT.